This TCR beta chain was captured in a study of blood T cells in healthy people across ages. This clonotype has at least ten counts. The V end lost 3 bases, the J end lost 3 bases, and 15 bases lay between the germline ends. Per the germline V gene, CDR1 is SGHRS and CDR2 is YFSETQ. CDR3 length equals 16 residues. Alongside a J-beta primer mix, a sample-barcoded 5' primer served in a second PCR lasting roughly 6 to 12 cycles. TCRdb itself ran the 5' RACE reads through MiXCR, one entry per CDR3 protein. Seen here are roughly 680,000 distinct CDR3 sequences, under 25% observed once, and the top ten hold 3.5% to 4%.

Sequencing input: blood. V usage is TRBV5-1 and J usage is TRBJ2-2; D is perhaps TRBD1 or TRBD2 (5 bases each). The TCR comes from a man aged 65-85 years in good health. CDR3 sequence reads: CASSSLSGPDTGELFF. The DNA of the CDR3 is TGCGCCAGCAGCTCGCTGTCGGGACCGGACACCGGGGAGCTGTTTTTT.